This T cell receptor beta chain was captured in a study of blood T cell repertoires in COVID-19 (dated by TCRdb to the early 2020s). About the full investigation: Samples from collaborators originated in the United States, Italy and Spain and spanned both the acute and convalescent phases of COVID-19. The dataset comprised deeply sampled blood TCRbeta repertoires from subjects exposed to, actively infected with, or recovered from COVID-19. The samples were drawn from two sources: the first 160 participants of the ongoing ImmuneRACE study, and 1,254 subjects contributed by 6 global collaborators. HLA class I and class II types, where available, came from metadata supplied by the sample provider rather than from assay-based typing. The repertoires were released in a freely available public database intended as a resource for research on the immune response to SARS-CoV-2. The prospective study material was composed of cDNA or gDNA derived from T cells, B-cell-depleted T cells, or PBMCs. The sample metadata nearly always contained a de-identified subject ID, COVID-19 status, age in years and sex.

TCRbeta CDR3 regions were amplified from genomic DNA by means of the immunoSEQ Assay, a bias-controlled multiplex PCR. On the authors' methods: The number of nucleated cells in each sample was estimated by amplification of reference gene primers within the assay. To quantify the absolute abundance of each unique TCRbeta CDR3 rearrangement, sequence reads were collapsed and filtered. For each sample, productive Simpson clonality was calculated by taking the square root of Simpson's diversity index across productive rearrangements. The clones in this table, taken by TCRdb from immuneACCESS, are in-frame only. Not every clone is retained; where verified, under half of the shortfall comes from an unresolved V gene, and the cause of the rest is unknown. V and J calls and clone size are those listed in that table; D and trimming were worked out from the DNA. This sample gives about 250,000 clones in total; 85% to 90% of them show up just once. 2% to 2.5% of the sample rests with the top ten.

The full study reports these points: The amount of clinical and demographic metadata varied by source and participant and was provided uncurated.

A remark on this clone: The target of this receptor is not known. The input lacks base qualities; no much larger clone sits a single base away.

V is pruned by 4 bases and J by 2 bases, leaving 3 bases of the junction without a gene match. CDR1 is given as SGHRS and CDR2 as YFSETQ, both from the germline V gene. The CDR3 sequence holds 14 residues, the cysteine and phenylalanine included. The sequence is cut down to CDR3 DNA, 42 bases in frame from base 1. Enrolling through a virtual design, the prospective study's participants ranged in age from roughly 18 to 89 years and lived across 20 to 30 United States geographic areas. To assign participants to cohorts, the prospective study relied on clinical history that participants themselves reported in a screening survey and a study questionnaire. Recovered participants in ImmuneRACE Cohort 3 were defined as having two consecutive negative NP/OP PCR tests, clearance from a healthcare professional, or resolution of symptoms. Mobile phlebotomists in the prospective study collected whole blood, serum and a nasopharyngeal or oropharyngeal swab from every participant. Prospective study participants could optionally give additional blood draws and questionnaires over an approximately two-month period. Blood samples from the prospective study were shipped frozen or at room temperature prior to DNA extraction.

Sequencing used PBMCs or T cells enriched from blood (not recorded which). The receptor was isolated from a woman younger than 30 who had recovered from COVID-19. The rearrangement combines TRBV5-1 with TRBJ1-5, with 7 central nucleotides matching TRBD1. The nucleotide sequence is given as TGCGCCAGCAGCCAGGGGGGAGGCAATCAGCCCCAGCATTTT. Translated, it gives CASSQGGGNQPQHF.